The entry that follows covers one T cell receptor beta chain sequence. The authors prepared the TCRbeta library with unique molecular identifiers. TCRdb re-analysed the PCR reads in MiXCR, keeping a single row per CDR3 protein. The table includes 600,000 to 700,000 distinct CDR3 sequences, 15% to 20% detected once. CDR1 is SGHVS, CDR2 FQNEAQ, per germline. CDR3 length: 19 residues. Deletions cut 5 bases from V and 0 bases from J, with 26 bases between. The record originates from a study of T-cell reconstitution after alpha-beta-depleted transplantation in children. Sequencing was performed on PBMCs from the stem cell graft donor, taken from the stem cell graft. The TCR comes from a human donor who donated a stem cell graft to a child with acute myeloid leukemia. The chain links TRBV7-8 to TRBJ2-7, with D perhaps matching TRBD1 (6 bases). The CDR3 nucleotides are TGTGCCAGCAGCCGACCCTCAATTGACAGGCAAAAACCCTCCTACGAGCAGTACTTC. It encodes CASSRPSIDRQKPSYEQYF.